This T cell receptor (beta chain) was captured in a study of T cells in Graves' hyperthyroidism and ophthalmopathy. The CDR3 is 13 residues long. Germline lookup yields CDR1 SGHNT and CDR2 YYREEE (reference sequence). What was amplified from RNA transcripts were TCR beta CDR3 regions. A first-round RT-PCR of the TCR CDR3 used the HTBI primer set. TCRdb fed the multiplex PCR reads into MiXCR, producing one record per CDR3 protein. The table records a few hundred thousand distinct CDR3 sequences, 46% of them present only once. The hyperthyroidism patients had all been newly diagnosed, and their disease duration was under 2 months. Their ages ranged from 18 to 65 years. Patients with uncontrolled infections, other autoimmune diseases, pregnancy or lactation were excluded. With regard to this clonotype: No antigen is known for it.

Whole-study results and caveats: In the blood, most expanded thyroid clonotypes above 0.001 appeared as well.

The TCR sequence derives from a woman in her late teens or twenties with Graves' hyperthyroidism. The sequencing sample was made of peripheral blood or thyroid tissue (not recorded which). V gene TRBV5-4 combines with J gene TRBJ1-3; D uncertain. The J call is uncertain, as TRBJ2-3 better fits the DNA end. CDR3 loop: CASSLAGYRAQYF. DNA of the CDR3: TGTGCCAGCAGCTTGGCCGGGTATAGGGCGCAGTATTTT.